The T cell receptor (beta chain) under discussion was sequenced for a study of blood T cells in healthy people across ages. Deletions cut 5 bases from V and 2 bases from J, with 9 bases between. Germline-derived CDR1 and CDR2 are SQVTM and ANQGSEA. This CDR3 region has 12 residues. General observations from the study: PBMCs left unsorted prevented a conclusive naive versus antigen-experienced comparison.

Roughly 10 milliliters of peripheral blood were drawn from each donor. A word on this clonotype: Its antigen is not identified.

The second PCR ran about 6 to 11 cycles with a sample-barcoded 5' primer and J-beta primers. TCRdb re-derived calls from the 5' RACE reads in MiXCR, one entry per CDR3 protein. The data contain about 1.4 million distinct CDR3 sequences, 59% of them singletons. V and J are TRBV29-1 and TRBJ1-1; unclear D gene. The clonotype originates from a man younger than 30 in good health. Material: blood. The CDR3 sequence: CSVLGINTEAFF. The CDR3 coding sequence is TGCAGCGTTCTCGGTATTAACACTGAAGCTTTCTTT.